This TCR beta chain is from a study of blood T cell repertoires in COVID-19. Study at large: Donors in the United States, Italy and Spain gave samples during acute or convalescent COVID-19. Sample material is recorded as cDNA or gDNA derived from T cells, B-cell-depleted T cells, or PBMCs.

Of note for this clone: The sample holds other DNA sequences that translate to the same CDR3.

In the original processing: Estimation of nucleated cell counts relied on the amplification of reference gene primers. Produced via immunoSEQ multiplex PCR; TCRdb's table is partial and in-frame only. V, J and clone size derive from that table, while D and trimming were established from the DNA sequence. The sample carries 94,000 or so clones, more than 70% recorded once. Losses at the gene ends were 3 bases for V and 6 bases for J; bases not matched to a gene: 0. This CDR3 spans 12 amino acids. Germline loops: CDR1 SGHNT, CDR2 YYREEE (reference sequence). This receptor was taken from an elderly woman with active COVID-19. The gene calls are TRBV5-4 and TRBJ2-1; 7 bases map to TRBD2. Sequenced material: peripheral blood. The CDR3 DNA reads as TGTGCCAGCAGCTCTAGCGGCAATGAGCAGTTCTTC. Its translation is CASSSSGNEQFF.